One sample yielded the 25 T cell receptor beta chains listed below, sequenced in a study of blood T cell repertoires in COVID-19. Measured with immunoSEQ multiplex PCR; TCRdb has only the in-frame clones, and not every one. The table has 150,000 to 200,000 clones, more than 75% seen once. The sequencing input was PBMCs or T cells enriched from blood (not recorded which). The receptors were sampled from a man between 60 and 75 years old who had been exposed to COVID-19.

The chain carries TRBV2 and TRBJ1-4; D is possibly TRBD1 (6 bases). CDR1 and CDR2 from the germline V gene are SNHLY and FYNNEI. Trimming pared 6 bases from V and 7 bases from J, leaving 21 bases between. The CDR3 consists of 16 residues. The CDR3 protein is CASSTNQGLRVEKLFF. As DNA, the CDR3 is TGTGCCAGCAGCACCAATCAGGGGCTCCGGGTTGAAAAACTGTTTTTT.

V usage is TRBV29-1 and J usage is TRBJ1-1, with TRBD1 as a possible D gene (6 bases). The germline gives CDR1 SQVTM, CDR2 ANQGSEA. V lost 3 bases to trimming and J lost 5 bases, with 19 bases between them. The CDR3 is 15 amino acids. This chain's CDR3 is CSVEGRGAGRTEAFF. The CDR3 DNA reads TGCAGCGTTGAGGGGAGGGGGGCCGGAAGGACTGAAGCTTTCTTT. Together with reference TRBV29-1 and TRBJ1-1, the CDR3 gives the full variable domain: SAVISQKPSRDICQRGTSLTIQCQVDSQVTMMFWYRQQPGQSLTLIATANQGSEATYESGFVIDKFPISRPNLTFSTLTVSNMSPEDSSIYLCSVEGRGAGRTEAFFGQGTRLTVV.

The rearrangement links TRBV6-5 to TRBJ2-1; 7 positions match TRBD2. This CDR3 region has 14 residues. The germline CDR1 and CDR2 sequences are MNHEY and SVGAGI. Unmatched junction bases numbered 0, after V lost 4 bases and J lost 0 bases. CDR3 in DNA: TGTGCCAGCAGTTCGGGGGGCTCCTACAATGAGCAGTTCTTC. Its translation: CASSSGGSYNEQFF.

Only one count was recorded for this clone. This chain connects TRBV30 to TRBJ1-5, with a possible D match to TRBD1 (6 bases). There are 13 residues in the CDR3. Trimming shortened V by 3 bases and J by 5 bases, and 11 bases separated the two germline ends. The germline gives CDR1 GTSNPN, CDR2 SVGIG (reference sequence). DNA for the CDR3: TGTGCCTGGAGGTCAAGGACAGATCAGCCCCAGCATTTT. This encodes CAWRSRTDQPQHF.

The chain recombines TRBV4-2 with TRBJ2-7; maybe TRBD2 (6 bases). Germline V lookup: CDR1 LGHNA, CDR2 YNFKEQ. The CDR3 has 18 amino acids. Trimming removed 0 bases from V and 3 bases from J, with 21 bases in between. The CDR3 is CASSQDHRLSGSHYEQYF. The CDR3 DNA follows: TGTGCCAGCAGCCAAGACCATCGGTTGTCCGGGAGCCACTACGAGCAGTACTTC.

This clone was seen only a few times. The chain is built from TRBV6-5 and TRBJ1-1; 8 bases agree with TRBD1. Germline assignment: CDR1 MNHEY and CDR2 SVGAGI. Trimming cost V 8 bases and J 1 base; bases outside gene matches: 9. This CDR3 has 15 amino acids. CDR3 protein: CASWGQGAGNTEAFF. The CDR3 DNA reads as TGTGCCAGCTGGGGGCAGGGGGCAGGGAACACTGAAGCTTTCTTT.

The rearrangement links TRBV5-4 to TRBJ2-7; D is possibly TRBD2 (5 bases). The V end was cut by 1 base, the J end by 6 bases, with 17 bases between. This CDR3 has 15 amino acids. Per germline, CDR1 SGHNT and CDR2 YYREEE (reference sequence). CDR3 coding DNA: TGTGCCAGCAGCTTGAAAGGGCCCCAAGGAGGCGAGCAGTACTTC. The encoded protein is CASSLKGPQGGEQYF.

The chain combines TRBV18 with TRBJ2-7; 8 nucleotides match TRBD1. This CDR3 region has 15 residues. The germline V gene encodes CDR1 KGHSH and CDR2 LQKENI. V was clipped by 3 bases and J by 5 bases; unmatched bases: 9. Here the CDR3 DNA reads TGTGCCAGCTCACCTGACAGGGGCAGTCGGCACGAGCAGTACTTC. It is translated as CASSPDRGSRHEQYF.

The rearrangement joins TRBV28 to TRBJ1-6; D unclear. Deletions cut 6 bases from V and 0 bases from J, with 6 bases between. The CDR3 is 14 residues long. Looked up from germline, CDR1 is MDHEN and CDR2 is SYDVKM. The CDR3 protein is CASSPLSYNSPLHF. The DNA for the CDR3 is TGTGCCAGCAGCCCTCTCTCCTATAATTCACCCCTCCACTTT.

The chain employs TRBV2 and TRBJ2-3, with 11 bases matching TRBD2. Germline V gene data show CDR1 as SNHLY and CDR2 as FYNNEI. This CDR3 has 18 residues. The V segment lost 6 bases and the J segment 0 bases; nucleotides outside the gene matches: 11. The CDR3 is CASSAGLAVGTSTDTQYF. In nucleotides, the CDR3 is TGTGCCAGCAGCGCGGGACTAGCGGTGGGAACTAGCACAGATACGCAGTATTTT.

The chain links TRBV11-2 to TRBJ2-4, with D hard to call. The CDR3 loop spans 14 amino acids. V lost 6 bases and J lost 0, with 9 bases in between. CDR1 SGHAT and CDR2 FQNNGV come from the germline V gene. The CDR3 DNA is TGTGCCAGCAGTAGGCTAGAAGCCAAAAACATTCAGTACTTC. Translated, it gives CASSRLEAKNIQYF.

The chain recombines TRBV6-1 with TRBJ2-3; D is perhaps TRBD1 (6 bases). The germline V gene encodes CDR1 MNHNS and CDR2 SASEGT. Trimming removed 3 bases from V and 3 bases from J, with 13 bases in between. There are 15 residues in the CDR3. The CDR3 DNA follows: TGTGCCAGCAGTGAGTGGGAGAGGGGGACAGATACGCAGTATTTT. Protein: CASSEWERGTDTQYF.

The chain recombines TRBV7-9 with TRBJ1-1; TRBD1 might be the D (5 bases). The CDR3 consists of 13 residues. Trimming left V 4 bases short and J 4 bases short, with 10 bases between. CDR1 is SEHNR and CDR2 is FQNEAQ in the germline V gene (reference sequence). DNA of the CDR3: TGTGCCAGCAGCTCAGGGTTGAGCACTGAAGCTTTCTTT. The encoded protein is CASSSGLSTEAFF.

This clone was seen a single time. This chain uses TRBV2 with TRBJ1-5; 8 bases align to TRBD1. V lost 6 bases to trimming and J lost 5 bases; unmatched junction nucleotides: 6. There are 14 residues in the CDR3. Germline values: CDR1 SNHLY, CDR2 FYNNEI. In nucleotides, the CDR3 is TGTGCCAGCAGCCCCGACAGGGGCCATCAGCCCCAGCATTTT. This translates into CASSPDRGHQPQHF.

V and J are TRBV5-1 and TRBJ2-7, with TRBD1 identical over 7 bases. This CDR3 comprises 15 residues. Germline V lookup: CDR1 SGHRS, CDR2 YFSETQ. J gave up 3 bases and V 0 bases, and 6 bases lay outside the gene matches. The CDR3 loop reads CASSLEGQPVYEQYF. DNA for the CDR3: TGCGCCAGCAGCTTGGAGGGACAGCCAGTCTACGAGCAGTACTTC.

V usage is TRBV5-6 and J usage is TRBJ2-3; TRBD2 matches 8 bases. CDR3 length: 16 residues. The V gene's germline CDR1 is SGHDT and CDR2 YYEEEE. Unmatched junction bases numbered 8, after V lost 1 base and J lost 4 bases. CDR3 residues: CASSLLSGSWADTQYF. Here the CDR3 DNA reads TGTGCCAGCAGCTTGCTAAGCGGGAGCTGGGCAGATACGCAGTATTTT.

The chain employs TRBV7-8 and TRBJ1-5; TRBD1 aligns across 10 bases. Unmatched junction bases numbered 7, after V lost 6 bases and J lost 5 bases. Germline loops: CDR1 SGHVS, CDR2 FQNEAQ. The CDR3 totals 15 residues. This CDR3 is CASRGTGALDQPQHF. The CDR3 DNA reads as TGTGCCAGCAGGGGGACAGGGGCGCTCGATCAGCCCCAGCATTTT.

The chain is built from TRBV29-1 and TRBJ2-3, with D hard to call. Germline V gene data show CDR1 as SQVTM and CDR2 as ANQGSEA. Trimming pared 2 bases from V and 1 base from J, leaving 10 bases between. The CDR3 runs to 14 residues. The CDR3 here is CSVEQEARTDTQYF. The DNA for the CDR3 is TGCAGCGTTGAACAGGAAGCCCGCACAGATACGCAGTATTTT.

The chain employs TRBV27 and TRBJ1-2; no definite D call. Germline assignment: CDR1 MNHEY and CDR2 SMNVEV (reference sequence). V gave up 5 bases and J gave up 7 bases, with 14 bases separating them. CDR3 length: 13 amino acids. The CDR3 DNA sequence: TGTGCCAGCAGTCACATAGGGAGCGGTGGCTACACCTTC. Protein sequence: CASSHIGSGGYTF.

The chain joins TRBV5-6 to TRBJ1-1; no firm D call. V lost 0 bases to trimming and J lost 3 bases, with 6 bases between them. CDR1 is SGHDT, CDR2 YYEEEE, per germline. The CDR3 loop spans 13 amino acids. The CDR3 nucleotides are TGTGCCAGCAGCTTGGACCGGGACACTGAAGCTTTCTTT. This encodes CASSLDRDTEAFF.

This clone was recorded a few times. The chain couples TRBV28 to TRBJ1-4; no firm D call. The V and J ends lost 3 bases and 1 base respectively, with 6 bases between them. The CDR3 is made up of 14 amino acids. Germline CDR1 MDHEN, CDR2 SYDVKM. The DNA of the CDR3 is TGTGCCAGCAGTTTTGGAGTAACTAATGAAAAACTGTTTTTT. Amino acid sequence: CASSFGVTNEKLFF.

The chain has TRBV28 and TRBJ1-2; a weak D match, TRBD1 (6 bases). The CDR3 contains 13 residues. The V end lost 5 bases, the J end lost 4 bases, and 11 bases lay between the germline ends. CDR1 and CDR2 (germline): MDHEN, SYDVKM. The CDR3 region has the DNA TGTGCCAGCAGTGGCACAGGGACCTATGGCTACACCTTC. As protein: CASSGTGTYGYTF.

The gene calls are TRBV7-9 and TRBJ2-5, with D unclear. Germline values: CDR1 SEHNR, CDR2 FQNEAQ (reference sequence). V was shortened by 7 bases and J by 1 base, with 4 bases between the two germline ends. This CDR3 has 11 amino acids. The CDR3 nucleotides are TGTGCCAGCAACTCCCAAGAGACCCAGTACTTC. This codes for CASNSQETQYF.

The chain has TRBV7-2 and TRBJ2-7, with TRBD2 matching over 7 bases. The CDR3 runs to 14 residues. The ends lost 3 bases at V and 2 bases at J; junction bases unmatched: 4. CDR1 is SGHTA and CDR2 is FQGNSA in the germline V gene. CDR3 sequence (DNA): TGTGCCAGCAGCTTTGGGGGGAGGGCCTACGAGCAGTACTTC. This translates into CASSFGGRAYEQYF.

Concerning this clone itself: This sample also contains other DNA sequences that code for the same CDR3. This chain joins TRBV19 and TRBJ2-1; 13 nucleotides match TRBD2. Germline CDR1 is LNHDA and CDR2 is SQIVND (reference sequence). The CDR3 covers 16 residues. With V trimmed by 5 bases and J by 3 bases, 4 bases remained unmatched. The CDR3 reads CASSPRLAGGYNEQFF. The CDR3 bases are TGTGCCAGTAGTCCTAGACTAGCGGGAGGCTACAATGAGCAGTTCTTC.